The source of this TCR beta chain is a study of shared clonotypes between healthy human individuals. The study's findings and limits: Several donors showed sharing of about 4.8% of naive CD4 clonotypes. In contrast to clonotypes shared by all four donors, non-shared clonotypes had lower generation probabilities.

Measured with immunoSEQ multiplex PCR; TCRdb has only the in-frame clones, and not every one. Seen here are 550,000 to 700,000 clones, around four fifths observed once, and the top ten hold more than 1.5%. CD4+ cells were split into CD45RA+ naive and CD45RA-negative memory subsets. Details on this clone: Its antigen is currently unknown.

Germline CDR1 reads SGHRS; CDR2 reads YFSETQ. V lost 4 bases and J lost 7, with 20 bases in between. The length of the CDR3 is 16 residues. This clonotype originated in a woman in her 30s in good health. This chain joins TRBV5-1 and TRBJ1-4; no reliable D call. Sample: memory CD4+ T cells sorted from blood. Subset denoted: CD45RA-negative fraction. The CDR3 loop reads CASSSRGVGVGEKLFF. The CDR3 coding sequence is TGCGCCAGCAGCAGTCGTGGGGTTGGGGTCGGTGAAAAACTGTTTTTT.